This is a list of T cell receptor beta chains from one sample in a study of CD8 T cells in ankylosing spondylitis. TCRdb itself ran the 5' RACE reads through MiXCR, one entry per CDR3 protein. The table includes approximately 540,000 distinct CDR3 sequences, about 13% detected once. The specimen sequenced was blood, either unsorted or a sorted T cell fraction (not recorded which). Every receptor here comes from a male donor with ankylosing spondylitis. The CDR3 runs from the conserved cysteine through the conserved F or W. D genes are given only for firm matches. Part of the rows lack a size; the others show once, few, many or a class for expanded clones.

v_call: TRBV7-9; d_call: -; j_call: TRBJ2-1; clone_size: many; cdr3_aa: CASSSPLANEQFF; cdr3_nt: TGTGCCAGCAGCTCGCCATTGGCGAATGAGCAGTTCTTC
v_call: TRBV5-1; d_call: -; j_call: TRBJ2-1; clone_size: many; cdr3_aa: CASSLAGRDHNEQFF; cdr3_nt: TGCGCCAGCAGCTTGGCCGGGCGGGACCACAATGAGCAGTTCTTC
v_call: TRBV4-2; d_call: TRBD1; j_call: TRBJ1-5; clone_size: -; cdr3_aa: CASSQDPGTAYYSNQPQHF; cdr3_nt: TGTGCCAGCAGCCAAGATCCAGGGACAGCTTATTATAGCAATCAGCCCCAGCATTTT
v_call: TRBV3-1; d_call: TRBD2; j_call: TRBJ2-2; clone_size: -; cdr3_aa: CASSYGTSGRADTGELFF; cdr3_nt: TGTGCCAGCAGCTACGGGACTAGCGGGAGGGCCGACACCGGGGAGCTGTTTTTT
v_call: TRBV5-1; d_call: TRBD2; j_call: TRBJ2-3; clone_size: -; cdr3_aa: CASSLGVSGATDTQYF; cdr3_nt: TGCGCCAGCAGCTTGGGTGTGAGCGGGGCCACAGATACGCAGTATTTT
v_call: TRBV5-6; d_call: TRBD1; j_call: TRBJ2-7; clone_size: few; cdr3_aa: CASSFRDRLYEQYF; cdr3_nt: TGTGCCAGCAGCTTCCGGGACAGACTATACGAGCAGTACTTC
v_call: TRBV25-1; d_call: -; j_call: TRBJ1-5; clone_size: few; cdr3_aa: CASSTLDSFNQPQHF; cdr3_nt: TGTGCCAGCAGTACCCTAGACAGTTTCAATCAGCCCCAGCATTTT
v_call: TRBV10-2; d_call: TRBD1; j_call: TRBJ1-2; clone_size: -; cdr3_aa: CASSEGQVGYTF; cdr3_nt: TGCGCCAGCAGTGAGGGACAGGTTGGCTACACCTTC
v_call: TRBV6-2/TRBV6-3; d_call: TRBD2; j_call: TRBJ2-1; clone_size: few; cdr3_aa: CASSYTGLAGSYNEQFF; cdr3_nt: TGTGCCAGCAGTTACACTGGGCTAGCGGGGTCCTACAATGAGCAGTTCTTC
v_call: TRBV5-1; d_call: -; j_call: TRBJ2-5; clone_size: -; cdr3_aa: CASSLLAAGSEETQYF; cdr3_nt: TGCGCCAGCAGCTTGCTTGCCGCAGGGTCGGAAGAGACCCAGTACTTC
v_call: TRBV6-1; d_call: TRBD1; j_call: TRBJ1-2; clone_size: few; cdr3_aa: CASTPEQGTVGGYTF; cdr3_nt: TGTGCCAGCACTCCCGAACAGGGGACGGTCGGTGGCTACACCTTC
v_call: TRBV3-1; d_call: -; j_call: TRBJ1-4; clone_size: few; cdr3_aa: CASSQTGTENEKLFF; cdr3_nt: TGTGCCAGCAGCCAAACCGGGACTGAAAATGAAAAACTGTTTTTT
v_call: TRBV20-1; d_call: -; j_call: TRBJ2-1; clone_size: -; cdr3_aa: CSAREGGRSYNEQFF; cdr3_nt: TGCAGTGCTAGAGAAGGAGGGCGCTCCTACAATGAGCAGTTCTTC
v_call: TRBV20-1; d_call: TRBD2; j_call: TRBJ2-1; clone_size: -; cdr3_aa: CSARPSGSYNEQFF; cdr3_nt: TGCAGTGCTAGACCCAGCGGGAGCTACAATGAGCAGTTCTTC
v_call: TRBV7-2; d_call: TRBD2; j_call: TRBJ2-1; clone_size: few; cdr3_aa: CASRSRLAGDNEQFF; cdr3_nt: TGTGCCAGCAGGTCAAGACTAGCGGGGGACAATGAGCAGTTCTTC
v_call: TRBV12-3/TRBV12-4; d_call: -; j_call: TRBJ2-3; clone_size: few; cdr3_aa: CASLGSSAQYF; cdr3_nt: TGTGCCAGCCTAGGATCCTCTGCGCAGTATTTT